Presented here are 11 T cell receptor beta chains from one specimen sequenced in a study of OX40 agonist ivuxolimab in advanced cancers. Sequenced by immunoSEQ multiplex PCR; TCRdb stores in-frame clones only, minus some. Of some 46,000 clones listed, over 70% are singletons. The sequencing here drew on CD4+ or CD8+ T cells sorted from blood, taken in a trial of the OX40 agonist ivuxolimab. The source is an adult with an advanced solid tumor such as melanoma, head and neck, liver or kidney cancer.

The chain joins TRBV7-9 to TRBJ2-1; 12 nucleotides align to TRBD1. Germline-derived CDR1 and CDR2 are SEHNR and FQNEAQ (reference sequence). With 6 bases clipped from V and 7 bases from J, the junction kept 10 bases outside the gene matches. This CDR3 has 16 amino acids. The CDR3 loop is CASRPSRDRGRNEQFF. In DNA form, the CDR3 reads TGTGCCAGCAGACCTTCCCGGGACAGGGGGCGAAATGAGCAGTTCTTC.

The chain has TRBV28 and TRBJ2-7, with a possible D match to TRBD2 (7 bases). There are 14 residues in the CDR3. CDR1 MDHEN and CDR2 SYDVKM come from the germline V gene. The V gene lost 10 bases and the J gene lost 2 bases, with 18 bases spanning the gap. CDR3 amino acids: CATQKGGGAYEQYF. The CDR3 nucleotides read TGTGCCACCCAGAAGGGAGGGGGTGCCTACGAGCAGTACTTC.

This clone was found a few times. The chain is built from TRBV7-2 and TRBJ2-3, with a possible D match to TRBD1 (5 bases). The CDR3 totals 14 residues. Germline values: CDR1 SGHTA, CDR2 FQGNSA. Between the trimmed V and J ends, which lost 0 bases and 1 base, there was a span of 5 bases. CDR3 in amino acids: CASSLAGRTDTQYF. Written as DNA, the CDR3 is TGTGCCAGCAGCTTAGCGGGGCGCACAGATACGCAGTATTTT. The variable domain in full, with the rest retrieved from reference TRBV7-2 and TRBJ2-3, is GAGVSQSPSNKVTEKGKDVELRCDPISGHTALYWYRQSLGQGLEFLIYFQGNSAPDKSGLPSDRFSAERTGGSVSTLTIQRTQQEDSAVYLCASSLAGRTDTQYFGPGTRLTVL.

This chain uses TRBV10-2 with TRBJ2-1; possibly TRBD1 for D (5 bases). V was cut by 0 bases and J by 10 bases, with 10 bases left in between. This CDR3 contains 13 residues. Germline CDR1 and CDR2: WSHSY and SAAADI. The CDR3 DNA follows: TGCGCCAGCAGTGAGTCCTGGTCAGGGGAGCAGTTCTTC. Amino acid sequence: CASSESWSGEQFF.

This chain joins TRBV18 and TRBJ2-2; TRBD2 matches 9 bases. J lost 0 bases, V lost 3 bases, and 2 bases had no gene match. The CDR3 runs to 16 residues. The germline gives CDR1 KGHSH, CDR2 LQKENI. Here the CDR3 DNA reads TGTGCCAGCTCACCCGGCGGGGGGGCGAACACCGGGGAGCTGTTTTTT. This gives the protein CASSPGGGANTGELFF.

The chain has TRBV6-5 and TRBJ1-1, with D tentatively TRBD1 (5 bases). Per the germline V gene, CDR1 is MNHEY and CDR2 is SVGAGI. Trimming removed 4 bases at V and 6 bases at J, with 18 bases between. CDR3 length: 15 residues. The CDR3 nucleotides read TGTGCCAGCAGTTCGGGGACCTTTTATGGCTCTGAAGCTTTCTTT. Translated, it gives CASSSGTFYGSEAFF.

V is TRBV7-9 and J is TRBJ1-5, with TRBD1 matching over 8 bases. The CDR3 has 15 residues. The germline V gene has CDR1 SEHNR and CDR2 FQNEAQ (reference sequence). Trimming at V came to 3 bases and at J to 4 bases, leaving 5 bases not matched to a gene. CDR3 loop: CASSLKGQENQPQHF. The CDR3 DNA is TGTGCCAGCAGCTTGAAGGGACAGGAGAATCAGCCCCAGCATTTT.

The chain links TRBV18 to TRBJ1-1; D gene ambiguous. The germline V and J ends were trimmed by 3 bases and 0 bases, with 8 bases remaining between them. Germline assignment: CDR1 KGHSH and CDR2 LQKENI. The CDR3 has 14 amino acids. CDR3 bases: TGTGCCAGCTCACCGGGAAATCTGAACACTGAAGCTTTCTTT. This codes for CASSPGNLNTEAFF.

This clone was detected only a few times. The J gene is TRBJ2-2, the V gene TRBV5-4; 13 bases fit TRBD2. The J segment lost 7 bases and the V segment lost 5 bases, leaving 5 bases of the junction unmatched. CDR1 and CDR2 from the germline V gene are SGHNT and YYREEE (reference sequence). The CDR3 is made up of 15 amino acids. In DNA form, the CDR3 reads TGTGCCAGCAGTGGACTAGCGGGAGCGGGCGGGGAGCTGTTTTTT. Its translation is CASSGLAGAGGELFF.

This clone occurred once. CDR3 residues: CASSFGGTGNSPLHF. CDR3 DNA: TGTGCCAGCAGTTTCGGGGGAACTGGGAATTCACCCCTCCACTTT. The chain links TRBV6-1 to TRBJ1-6; a weak D match, TRBD1 (5 bases). The V gene lost 5 bases and the J gene lost 7 bases, with 15 bases spanning the gap. Per germline, CDR1 MNHNS and CDR2 SASEGT. The CDR3 loop spans 15 amino acids.

This chain links TRBV10-3 with TRBJ1-2; no clear D gene. Trimming shortened V by 3 bases and J by 2 bases, and 4 bases separated the two germline ends. In germline, CDR1 is ENHRY, CDR2 SYGVKD. The CDR3 consists of 12 residues. The CDR3 is CAISEQNYGYTF. In nucleotides, the CDR3 is TGTGCCATCAGTGAACAGAACTATGGCTACACCTTC.